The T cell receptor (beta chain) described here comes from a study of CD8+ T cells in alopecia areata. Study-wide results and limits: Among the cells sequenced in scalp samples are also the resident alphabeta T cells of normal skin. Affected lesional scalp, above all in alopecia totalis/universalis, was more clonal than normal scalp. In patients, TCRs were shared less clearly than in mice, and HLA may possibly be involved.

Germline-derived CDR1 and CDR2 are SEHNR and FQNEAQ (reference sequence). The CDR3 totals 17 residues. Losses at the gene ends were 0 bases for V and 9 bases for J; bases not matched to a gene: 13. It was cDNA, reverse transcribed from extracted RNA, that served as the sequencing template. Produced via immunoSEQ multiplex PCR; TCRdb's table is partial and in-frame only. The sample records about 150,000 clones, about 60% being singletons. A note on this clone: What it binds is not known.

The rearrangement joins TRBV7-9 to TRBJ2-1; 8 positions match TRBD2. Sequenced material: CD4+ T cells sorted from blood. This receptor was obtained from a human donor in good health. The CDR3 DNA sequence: TGTGCCAGCAGCTTAGCATCCAAAAAACCAACTAGCGGTGAGCAGTTCTTC. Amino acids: CASSLASKKPTSGEQFF.